This record covers a single TCR beta chain. What it binds is unknown. The CDR3 runs 15 residues. Germline assignment: CDR1 MNHEY and CDR2 SVGAGI. Trimming removed 2 bases from V and 6 bases from J; junction bases left unmatched: 6. This record comes from a study of beta chain features in type 1 diabetes. Overall study findings and caveats: Among all four CD4+ subsets, Type 1 diabetes patients had TCRB CDR3s that were moderately but significantly shorter. A closer apparent resemblance between naive, central memory and Treg TCRB repertoires was seen in patients than in healthy donors.

The whole isolated RNA underwent reverse transcription, so sequencing captured expressed TCRB transcripts. Assay used: immunoSEQ multiplex PCR; TCRdb lists only in-frame clones, some missing. The table has around 330,000 clones, 11% seen once. Sorting produced populations that all topped 98% purity. The receptor comes from a woman aged 25 to 39 in good health. The rearrangement joins TRBV6-5 to TRBJ1-5; 8 bases are shared with TRBD1. The source material was naive CD4+ T cells from blood. The CDR3, as DNA: TGTGCCAGCAGTTACGAGCAGGGGGCAAGTCAGCCCCAGCATTTT. Protein: CASSYEQGASQPQHF.